One sample yielded the 9 T cell receptor beta chains listed below, sequenced in a study of tumor-infiltrating lymphocytes in oesophageal squamous cell carcinoma listed by TCRdb under 2016. Libraries were prepared through PCR. Instrument on record: Illumina HiSeq 2000. TCRdb reprocessed the public reads (quality trimming at Q25 with fastp, clone calling with MiXCR) and kept in-frame beta chains. Entries that share a CDR3 protein sequence are merged under the most common genes and DNA. The sample has 19,000 or so distinct CDR3 sequences on record, roughly 50% of them singletons. The ten largest clones take up under 55% of the sample. The sample was normal esophageal tissue next to the tumor. These receptors were obtained from a female donor with esophageal squamous cell carcinoma.

J is TRBJ1-1 and V is TRBV7-8, with no clear D. Germline lookup yields CDR1 SGHVS and CDR2 FQNEAQ. Trimming removed 5 bases from V and 2 bases from J, with 9 bases in between. The CDR3 length is 13 residues. The CDR3 here is CASSPGPNTEAFF. The CDR3 bases are TGTGCCAGCAGCCCGGGCCCCAACACTGAAGCTTTCTTT.

The chain recombines TRBV7-8 with TRBJ2-5, with 7 positions matching TRBD2. The J call may be in error: the DNA end matches TRBJ2-7 better. The germline V gene encodes CDR1 SGHVS and CDR2 FQNEAQ. The CDR3 length is 15 residues. The CDR3 sequence is CASSPASGAGYEQYF. CDR3 in DNA: TGTGCCAGCAGCCCCGCGAGCGGGGCAGGGTACGAGCAGTACTTC.

The count of this clonotype is one. A much more abundant neighbour one base away suggests this may be a read error. The conserved closing phenylalanine or tryptophan is absent in this CDR3, likely reflecting a read error. The rearrangement joins TRBV11-3 to TRBJ1-1; no clear D gene. V lost 2 bases, J lost 4 bases, and 11 bases lay in between. The CDR3 extends over 14 amino acids. Germline CDR1 reads SGHNT; CDR2 reads YENEEA. The CDR3 nucleotides are TGTGCCAGCAGCTTAATCGGGGAGGGCACTGAAGCTTTCTTG. It specifies CASSLIGEGTEAFL.

This clonotype was counted a few times. The chain links TRBV19 to TRBJ2-1, with 8 bases fitting TRBD2. Germline V lookup: CDR1 LNHDA, CDR2 SQIVND (reference sequence). V gave up 6 bases and J gave up 0 bases; unmatched junction bases: 4. The length of the CDR3 is 15 residues. The CDR3: CASRHSGSSYNEQFF. The CDR3 DNA follows: TGTGCCAGTAGACACAGCGGGAGCTCCTACAATGAGCAGTTCTTC.

Concerning this clonotype itself: Since no conserved phenylalanine or tryptophan closes the CDR3, a read error is the likely cause. The DNA is left out, because the CDR3 cannot be placed on it with certainty; the CDR3 is given as TCRdb lists it. CDR3 loop: CASIKDRREPTSSTS. The J gene is TRBJ2-7, the V gene TRBV7-4; the D call in the table, TRBD1, was not verified against the DNA. The CDR3 is 15 residues long, counting both termini. Germline V lookup: CDR1 SGHVT, CDR2 SQSDAQ.

The CDR3 loop is CASSWRTSGAQETQYF. The CDR3 DNA reads TGTGCCAGCAGCTGGCGGACTAGCGGGGCGCAAGAGACCCAGTACTTC. The chain joins TRBV7-6 to TRBJ2-4; TRBD2 aligns across 12 bases. TRBJ2-5 matches the DNA end more closely, so the J call is doubtful. The CDR3 is made up of 16 amino acids. Germline assignment: CDR1 SGHVS and CDR2 FNYEAQ.

The chain is built from TRBV12-3 or TRBV12-4 and TRBJ2-1; 11 bases are shared with TRBD1. The CDR3 length is 16 residues. V lost 2 bases and J lost 6; bases outside the gene matches: 6. The CDR3 region is CASSLRRTGGLNEQFF. In DNA form, the CDR3 reads TGTGCCAGCAGTTTACGGAGGACAGGGGGCCTCAATGAGCAGTTCTTC.

This clonotype was recorded many times. The chain employs TRBV10-3 and TRBJ2-6; D is undetermined. The germline gives CDR1 ENHRY, CDR2 SYGVKD. V gave up 4 bases and J gave up 2 bases, with 0 bases separating them. This CDR3 has 12 amino acids. CDR3 sequence (DNA): TGTGCCATCAGTGCTGGGGCCAACGTCCTGACTTTC. It translates to CAISAGANVLTF.

The chain links TRBV7-2 to TRBJ2-1; 7 nucleotides agree with TRBD1. After removal of 6 bases from V and 6 bases from J, the junction contained 8 bases not matched to a gene. The CDR3 contains 14 residues. The germline V gene encodes CDR1 SGHTA and CDR2 FQGNSA. CDR3 protein: CASSLKNRGNEQFF. DNA for the CDR3: TGTGCCAGCAGTCTGAAAAACAGGGGCAATGAGCAGTTCTTC. Supplemented by reference TRBV7-2 and TRBJ2-1, the full variable domain reads GAGVSQSPSNKVTEKGKDVELRCDPISGHTALYWYRQSLGQGLEFLIYFQGNSAPDKSGLPSDRFSAERTGGSVSTLTIQRTQQEDSAVYLCASSLKNRGNEQFFGPGTRLTVL.